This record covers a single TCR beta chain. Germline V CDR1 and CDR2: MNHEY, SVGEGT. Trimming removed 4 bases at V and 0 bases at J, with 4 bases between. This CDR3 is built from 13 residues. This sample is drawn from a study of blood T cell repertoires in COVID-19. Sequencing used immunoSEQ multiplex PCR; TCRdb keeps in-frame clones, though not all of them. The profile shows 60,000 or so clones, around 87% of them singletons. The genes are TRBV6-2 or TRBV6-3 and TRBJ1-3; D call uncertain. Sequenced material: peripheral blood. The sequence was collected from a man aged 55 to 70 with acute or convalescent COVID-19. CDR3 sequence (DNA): TGTGCCAGCAGTTCCCTCTCTGGAAACACCATATATTTT. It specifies CASSSLSGNTIYF.